This entry is about one T cell receptor (beta chain). Antigen unknown. TCRdb reprocessed the 5' RACE reads via MiXCR and lists one record per CDR3 protein. This table has a few hundred thousand distinct CDR3 sequences, over 8.5% appearing once. This sample was included in a study of identical twins. Study-wide points: Twin pairs had excess sharing that was weaker in beta out-of-frame sequences. Cord blood beta clonotypes present at high abundance carried fewer insertions; no such pattern appeared in memory repertoires.

V lost 0 bases, J lost 2 bases, and 11 bases lay in between. Germline CDR1 SQVTM, CDR2 ANQGSEA. This CDR3 is built from 15 residues. The same sample was also studied in work on yellow fever vaccine responses in identical twins. This second study notes: After vaccination, twins' T cell response reportedly seemed partly convergent, partly personalized.

The rearrangement joins TRBV29-1 to TRBJ2-1, with a tentative D call TRBD1 (6 bases). Sequenced: PBMCs. The sequence was obtained from a woman aged 18-29 years in good health. The chain's CDR3 is CSVEDSWGPYNEQFF. The CDR3 DNA is TGCAGCGTTGAAGATAGCTGGGGGCCCTACAATGAGCAGTTCTTC.